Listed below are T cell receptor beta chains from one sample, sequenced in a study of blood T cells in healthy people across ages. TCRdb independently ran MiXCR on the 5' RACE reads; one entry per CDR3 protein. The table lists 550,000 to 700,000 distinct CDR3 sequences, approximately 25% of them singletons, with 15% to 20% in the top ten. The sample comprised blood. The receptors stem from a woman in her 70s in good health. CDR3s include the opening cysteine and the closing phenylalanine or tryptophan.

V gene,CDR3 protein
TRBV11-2,CASSLLFPGRTNTGELFF
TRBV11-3,CASSLDLQGVEFF
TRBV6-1,CASRPRTGFGGYTF
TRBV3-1,CASSQAKTGPNTEAFF
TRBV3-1,CASSQRGGLETQYF
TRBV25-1,CASSRSGGDGNTIYF
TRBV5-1,CASSFRSSGANVLTF
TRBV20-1,CSAPTRDQAGTQYF
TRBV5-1,CASSLDRGQGTEAFF
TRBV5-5,CASSYRSESYEQYF
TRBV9,CASSSHRVSGAADTQYF
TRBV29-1,CSAPIQGPTNGYTF
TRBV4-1,CASSGLAGLMRYNEQFF
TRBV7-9,CASSSPDAYEQYF
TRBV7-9,CASSLVSWETQYF
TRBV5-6,CASSLIDNEQFF
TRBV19,CASSMGQTGANVLTF
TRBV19,CASSRGGGLANEKLFF
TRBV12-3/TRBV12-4,CASTPGLSGASTDTQYF
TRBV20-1,CSAPPQTTAEAFF
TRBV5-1,CASSLATGSEELFF
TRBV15,CATSRDSGVGGTPLHF
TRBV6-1,CASTDSGGPFNEQFF
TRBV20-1,CSARDTPGQGLYGYTF
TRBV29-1,CSVTEGANTEAFF
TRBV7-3,CASSPEWATDTQYF
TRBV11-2,CASSPYEKLFF
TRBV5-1,CASSLGPTGTLGEQYF
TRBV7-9,CASSHESGGQNEKLFF
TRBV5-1,CASSLAETGGVYEQYF
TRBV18,CASSLSSGRNNEQFF
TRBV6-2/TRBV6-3,CASSGQARYNEQFF
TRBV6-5,CASRAASETQYF
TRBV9,CASSPTAGGETQYF